The following is a TCR beta chain sequence with its context. The antigen remains unidentified. This entry is derived from a study of T cells in Graves' hyperthyroidism and ophthalmopathy. General study findings and limits: Most thyroid clonotypes expanded above 0.001 appeared in blood too. Before onset, by a median of approximately 6.2 months, the model predicted ophthalmopathy.

RNA transcripts provided the source from which TCR beta CDR3 regions were amplified. The TCR CDR3 first-round RT-PCR relied on the HTBI primer set. TCRdb reprocessed the multiplex PCR reads via MiXCR and lists one record per CDR3 protein. Among nearly 110,000 distinct CDR3 sequences listed, approximately 15% were seen once. Trimming at V came to 6 bases and at J to 3 bases, leaving 15 bases not matched to a gene. Germline V gene data show CDR1 as MDHEN and CDR2 as SYDVKM. This CDR3 comprises 17 residues. This rearrangement joins TRBV28 to TRBJ2-3; TRBD2 aligns across 7 bases. This receptor was identified in a woman between 50 and 59 years old with Graves' hyperthyroidism. Sequenced sample: blood. CDR3: CASSHPLGGGGTDTQYF. For the CDR3, the DNA is TGTGCCAGCAGCCACCCCCTGGGGGGGGGGGGGACAGATACGCAGTATTTT. The full variable domain, completed using reference TRBV28 and TRBJ2-3, is DVKVTQSSRYLVKRTGEKVFLECVQDMDHENMFWYRQDPGLGLRLIYFSYDVKMKEKGDIPEGYSVSREKKERFSLILESASTNQTSMYLCASSHPLGGGGTDTQYFGPGTRLTVL.